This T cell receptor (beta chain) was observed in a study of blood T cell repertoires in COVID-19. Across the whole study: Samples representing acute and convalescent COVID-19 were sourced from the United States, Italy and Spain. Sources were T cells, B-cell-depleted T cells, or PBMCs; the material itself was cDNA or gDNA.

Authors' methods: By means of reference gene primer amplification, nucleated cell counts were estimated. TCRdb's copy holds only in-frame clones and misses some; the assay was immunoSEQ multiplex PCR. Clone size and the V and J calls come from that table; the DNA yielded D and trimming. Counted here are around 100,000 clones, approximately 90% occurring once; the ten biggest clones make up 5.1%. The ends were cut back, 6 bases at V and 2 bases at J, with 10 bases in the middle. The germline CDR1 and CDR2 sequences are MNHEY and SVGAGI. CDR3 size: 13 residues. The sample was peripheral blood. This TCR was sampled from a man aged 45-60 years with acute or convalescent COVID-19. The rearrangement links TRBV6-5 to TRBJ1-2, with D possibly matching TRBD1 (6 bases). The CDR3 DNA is TGTGCCAGCAGGCCCGGACAGAACTATGGCTACACCTTC. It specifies CASRPGQNYGYTF.